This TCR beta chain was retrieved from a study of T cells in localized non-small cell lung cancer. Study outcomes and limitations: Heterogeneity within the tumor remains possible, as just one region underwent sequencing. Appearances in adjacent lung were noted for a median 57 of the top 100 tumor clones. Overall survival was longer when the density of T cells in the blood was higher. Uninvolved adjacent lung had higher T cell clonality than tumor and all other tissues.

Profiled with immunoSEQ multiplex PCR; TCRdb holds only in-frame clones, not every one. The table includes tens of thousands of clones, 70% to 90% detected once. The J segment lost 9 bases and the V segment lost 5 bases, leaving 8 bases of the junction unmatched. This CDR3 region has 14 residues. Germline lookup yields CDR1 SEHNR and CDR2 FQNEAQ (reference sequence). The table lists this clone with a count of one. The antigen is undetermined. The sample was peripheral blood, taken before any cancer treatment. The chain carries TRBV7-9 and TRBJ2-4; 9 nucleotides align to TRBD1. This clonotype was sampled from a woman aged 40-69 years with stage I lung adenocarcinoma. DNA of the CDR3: TGTGCCAGCAGCAACCCGGGACAGGGAGTCATTCAGTACTTC. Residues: CASSNPGQGVIQYF.